This TCR beta chain was observed in a study of breast tumors, draining lymph nodes, adjacent tissues. Broader study findings: The lymph node origin of tumor T cells was framed as consistent with a hypothesis, not demonstrated. Tumor repertoires ranked between lymph nodes and nontumor tissue in diversity, with V and J gene preferences. Luminal-like breast cancer showed significantly higher tumor–nontumor repertoire similarity than basal-like.

With respect to this clonotype: Its antigen is undetermined.

The CDR3 totals 14 residues. Germline CDR1 DFQATT, CDR2 SNEGSKA (reference sequence). Unmatched junction bases numbered 8, after V lost 5 bases and J lost 3 bases. Each CDR3 protein is one row after TCRdb ran MiXCR on the multiplex PCR reads. The data hold over 150,000 distinct CDR3 sequences, with 30% to 35% observed a single time. Axillary draining lymph nodes of breast cancer patients supplied the node samples. The sequence was collected from a female donor with breast cancer. Some clones in this sample may be carry-over from other donors' samples. This chain joins TRBV20-1 and TRBJ2-5; TRBD2 matches at 8 bases. Material for sequencing was axillary lymph node tissue. CDR3 sequence (DNA): TGCAGTGCTGAGCACACTAGCGGCGAAGAGACCCAGTACTTC. Amino acid sequence: CSAEHTSGEETQYF.